Included here is one T cell receptor beta chain sequence, with context. Germline-derived CDR1 and CDR2 are SEHNR and FQNEAQ (reference sequence). Trimming left V 8 bases short and J 4 bases short, with 24 bases between. This CDR3 is 17 amino acids long. This sample is drawn from a study of blood T cell repertoires in COVID-19. Turning to the study itself: Sources were T cells, B-cell-depleted T cells, or PBMCs; the material itself was cDNA or gDNA.

Sequenced by immunoSEQ multiplex PCR; TCRdb stores in-frame clones only, minus some. This table holds about 200,000 clones, approximately 90% found once. The genes are TRBV7-9 and TRBJ2-1, with D possibly matching TRBD1 (5 bases). The sample was peripheral blood. The clonotype was recovered from a man in his fifties with acute or convalescent COVID-19. CDR3 in amino acids: CASGKTGGLRLYNEQFF. Here the CDR3 DNA reads TGTGCCAGCGGGAAAACAGGCGGCCTCCGTCTATACAATGAGCAGTTCTTC.